This T cell receptor (beta chain) was captured in a study of T cells in Graves' hyperthyroidism and ophthalmopathy. CDR3 length equals 14 residues. Germline V gives CDR1 WSHSY, CDR2 SAAADI. With 6 bases clipped from V and 1 base from J, the junction kept 3 bases outside the gene matches. Amplified regions were TCR beta CDR3 sequences from RNA transcripts. A set of HTBI primers served as the primers for a first-round RT-PCR of the TCR CDR3. Each CDR3 protein is one row after TCRdb ran MiXCR on the multiplex PCR reads. Of about 290,000 distinct CDR3 sequences detected, 15% to 20% appear once; the ten largest clones hold 33%.

The source is a man aged 30 to 45 with Graves' hyperthyroidism. Material for sequencing was blood. V usage is TRBV10-2 and J usage is TRBJ1-5; 7 nucleotides line up with TRBD1. The CDR3 bases are TGCGCCAGCAGAAGGGGACAGAGCAATCAGCCCCAGCATTTT. Amino acids: CASRRGQSNQPQHF.